This entry describes one T cell receptor (beta chain). Clones were sequenced by immunoSEQ multiplex PCR, and TCRdb holds only the in-frame ones, with some missing. This repertoire includes fewer than 200,000 clones. This entry comes from a study of control samples from healthy donors and cancer patients. Specimen: blood. The receptor comes from a woman under 40 in good health.

CDR3 in amino acids: CASSFRQGDNSPLHF. In DNA, the CDR3 is TGCGCCAGCAGCTTCCGACAGGGGGATAATTCACCCCTCCACTTT. The chain recombines TRBV5-1 with TRBJ1-6; 9 bases are a match to TRBD1. Germline assignment: CDR1 SGHRS and CDR2 YFSETQ. The J segment lost 5 bases and the V segment lost 2 bases, leaving 2 bases of the junction unmatched. This CDR3 spans 15 amino acids.